Below are 4 T cell receptor beta chains sequenced from a single sample in a study of blood T cell repertoires in COVID-19. Assay: immunoSEQ multiplex PCR; the TCRdb copy retains only in-frame clones and omits some. Here the sample spans over 200,000 clones, roughly nine tenths being singletons. The sample taken for sequencing was PBMCs or T cells enriched from blood (not recorded which). The receptors stem from a human donor in a cohort exposed to, infected with or recovered from COVID-19 (not recorded which). The donor label of this sample is uncertain.

The chain couples TRBV2 to TRBJ2-5; maybe TRBD1 (5 bases). The ends were cut back, 0 bases at V and 13 bases at J, with 15 bases in the middle. Per the germline V gene, CDR1 is SNHLY and CDR2 is FYNNEI. The CDR3 runs to 13 residues. The DNA of the CDR3 is TGTGCCAGCAGTGAAGCTTATCGACAGACTCGGTACTTC. Protein: CASSEAYRQTRYF.

This chain connects TRBV11-1 to TRBJ2-7; possibly TRBD2 for D (6 bases). This CDR3 has 15 residues. The germline CDR1 and CDR2 sequences are SGHAT and FQDESV (reference sequence). The V end lost 5 bases, the J end lost 6 bases, and 20 bases lay between the germline ends. CDR3 amino acids: CASSPWDQVGGEQYF. The CDR3 nucleotides read TGTGCCAGCAGCCCCTGGGACCAGGTGGGGGGCGAGCAGTACTTC.

The chain has TRBV7-9 and TRBJ2-1; D tentatively reads TRBD1 or TRBD2 (6 bases each). The germline V gene has CDR1 SEHNR and CDR2 FQNEAQ (reference sequence). V shed 5 bases and J shed 5 bases, with 16 bases lying between them. There are 15 residues in the CDR3. DNA of the CDR3: TGTGCCAGCAGCATAGGGAGGACAGAGAACAATGAGCAGTTCTTC. The encoded protein is CASSIGRTENNEQFF. Looking up the rest from reference TRBV7-9 and TRBJ2-1 gives the full variable domain: DTGVSQNPRHKITKRGQNVTFRCDPISEHNRLYWYRQTLGQGPEFLTYFQNEAQLEKSRLLSDRFSAERPKGSFSTLEIQRTEQGDSAMYLCASSIGRTENNEQFFGPGTRLTVL.

The CDR3 region is CASSQDLETSGVDEQFF. The CDR3 DNA reads TGCGCCAGCAGCCAAGATCTTGAGACTAGCGGGGTCGATGAGCAGTTCTTC. The rearrangement links TRBV4-1 to TRBJ2-1; 11 bases are a match to TRBD2. Per the germline V gene, CDR1 is MGHRA and CDR2 is YSYEKL. The CDR3 spans 17 residues. The V and J ends lost 0 bases and 8 bases, in that order; junction bases with no gene match: 9.